What follows are 8 T cell receptor beta chains derived from one specimen sequenced in a study of shared clonotypes between healthy human individuals (TCRdb year 2020). Receptor libraries were prepared by the immunoSEQ multiplex PCR assay. Held by TCRdb, this immuneACCESS table contains in-frame sequences only and omits some clones. Under half of the omission traces to an unresolved V gene where checked; the cause of the rest is unknown. The sample includes about 2.2 million clones, with 85% to 95% observed a single time. The leading ten clones occupy about 1.5% of the sample. CD8 naive samples were obtained by positive selection for CCR7 among CD45RO-negative cells, yielding a CD45RA+CCR7+ population from which TemRA cells were excluded. Sequenced material: naive CD8+ T cells from PBMCs. What this sample's cell subset or site label stands for: CD45RA+CCR7+. The receptors shown here come from a man aged 18-30 years in good health. Some clones in this sample may be carry-over from other donors' samples.

In its sample, this clone was seen once. This rearrangement joins TRBV4-2 to TRBJ2-7; possibly TRBD2 for D (5 bases). The germline V gene has CDR1 LGHNA and CDR2 YNFKEQ. CDR3 size: 14 residues. V lost 1 base and J lost 6, with 13 bases in between. CDR3 residues: CASSQVDGVVEQYF. CDR3 nucleotide sequence: TGTGCCAGCAGCCAAGTGGACGGGGTCGTCGAGCAGTACTTC.

In this sample, this clone turned up once. The CDR3 loop reads CASSPGAAGWLDNEQFF. CDR3 DNA sequence: TGTGCCAGCAGCCCCGGCGCGGCAGGGTGGTTAGACAATGAGCAGTTCTTC. This chain links TRBV11-3 with TRBJ2-1; tentative D call: TRBD1 (5 bases). V gave up 5 bases and J gave up 5 bases, with 22 bases separating them. This CDR3 is built from 17 residues. CDR1 is SGHNT, CDR2 YENEEA, per germline.

This chain connects TRBV28 to TRBJ1-1; D may be TRBD1 (5 bases). The germline V and J ends were trimmed by 6 bases and 11 bases, with 13 bases remaining between them. The CDR3 runs to 11 residues. The V gene's germline CDR1 is MDHEN and CDR2 SYDVKM. The CDR3 is CASSQGNWAFF. CDR3 coding DNA: TGTGCCAGCAGCCAGGGTAATTGGGCTTTCTTT.

This clone was seen just once. The chain couples TRBV21-1 to TRBJ2-7. TRBV21-1 is shown as a pseudogene. CDR3 length: 14 residues. Here the CDR3 reads CASSRPVGAYEQYF. The CDR3 nucleotides are TGTGCCAGCAGTCGTCCCGTTGGTGCCTACGAGCAGTACTTC.

V gene TRBV7-9 combines with J gene TRBJ2-1; possibly TRBD1 or TRBD2 for D (5 bases each). V was pared by 4 bases and J by 1 base, with 11 bases between. The germline V gene has CDR1 SEHNR and CDR2 FQNEAQ (reference sequence). The CDR3 consists of 15 residues. The CDR3 coding sequence is TGTGCCAGCAGCTCTATGGGGGAATCCTACAATGAGCAGTTCTTC. Protein: CASSSMGESYNEQFF.

The rearrangement uses TRBV27 and TRBJ2-1; the match to TRBD1 covers 10 bases. Germline CDR1 and CDR2: MNHEY and SMNVEV (reference sequence). This CDR3 contains 15 residues. With V trimmed by 10 bases and J by 5 bases, 11 bases remained unmatched. CDR3 coding DNA: TGTGCCACCAGCGGGGACAGGGGAACCCACAATGAGCAGTTCTTC. Its translation is CATSGDRGTHNEQFF.

The chain combines TRBV7-9 with TRBJ1-2; D not certain. V lost 3 bases to trimming and J lost 14 bases, with 19 bases between them. The germline gives CDR1 SEHNR, CDR2 FQNEAQ (reference sequence). This CDR3 contains 13 residues. In nucleotides, the CDR3 is TGTGCCAGCAGCTTCCCCGGGAGTTCCCCGTCGACCTTC. Protein: CASSFPGSSPSTF.

Concerning this clone itself: The sample contains more than one DNA sequence encoding this CDR3. The chain is built from TRBV30 and TRBJ2-7, with a weak D call TRBD1 (5 bases). The germline V and J ends were trimmed by 0 bases and 3 bases, with 6 bases remaining between them. This CDR3 is 12 amino acids long. Germline V CDR1 and CDR2: GTSNPN, SVGIG (reference sequence). CDR3 sequence: CAWSVDSYEQYF. CDR3 DNA sequence: TGTGCCTGGAGTGTAGACAGCTACGAGCAGTACTTC.